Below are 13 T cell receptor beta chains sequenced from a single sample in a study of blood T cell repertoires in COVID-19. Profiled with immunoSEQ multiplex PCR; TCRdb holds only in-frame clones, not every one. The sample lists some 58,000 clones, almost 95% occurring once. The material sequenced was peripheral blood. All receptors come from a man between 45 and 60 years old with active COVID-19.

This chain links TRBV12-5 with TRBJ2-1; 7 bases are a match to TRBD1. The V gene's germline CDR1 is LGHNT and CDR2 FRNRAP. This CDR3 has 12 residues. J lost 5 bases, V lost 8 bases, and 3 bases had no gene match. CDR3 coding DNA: TGTGCTAGTTCCGGGACAGACAATGAGCAGTTCTTC. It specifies CASSGTDNEQFF.

For the CDR3, the DNA is TGTGCCAGCAGCTTCGGACTCGATAATTCACCCCTCCACTTT. This translates into CASSFGLDNSPLHF. This chain links TRBV5-4 with TRBJ1-6; no definite D call. The CDR3 is 14 residues long. V lost 2 bases and J lost 5, with 8 bases in between. The V gene's germline CDR1 is SGHNT and CDR2 YYREEE (reference sequence).

The DNA for the CDR3 is TGTGCCAGCAGCCCCTCCGGGGGGGCCCGGGAGACCCAGTACTTC. Translation gives CASSPSGGARETQYF. This chain joins TRBV4-2 and TRBJ2-5, with 8 bases lining up with TRBD2. The CDR3 sequence is 15 residues long. V lost 4 bases to trimming and J lost 5 bases; unmatched junction nucleotides: 9. Germline-derived CDR1 and CDR2 are LGHNA and YNFKEQ.

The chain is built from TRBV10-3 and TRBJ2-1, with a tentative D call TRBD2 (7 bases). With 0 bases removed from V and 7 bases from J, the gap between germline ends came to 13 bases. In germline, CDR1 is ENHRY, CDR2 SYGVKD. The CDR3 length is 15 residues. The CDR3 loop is CAISESWGGRNEQFF. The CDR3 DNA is TGTGCCATCAGTGAGTCCTGGGGGGGCCGGAATGAGCAGTTCTTC.

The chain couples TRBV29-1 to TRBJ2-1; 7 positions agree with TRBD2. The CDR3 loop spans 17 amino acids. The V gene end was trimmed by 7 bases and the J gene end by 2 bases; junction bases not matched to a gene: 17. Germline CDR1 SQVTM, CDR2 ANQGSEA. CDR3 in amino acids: CSGGGSGSKGTYNEQFF. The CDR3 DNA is TGCAGCGGGGGGGGAAGCGGCTCCAAGGGCACCTACAATGAGCAGTTCTTC.

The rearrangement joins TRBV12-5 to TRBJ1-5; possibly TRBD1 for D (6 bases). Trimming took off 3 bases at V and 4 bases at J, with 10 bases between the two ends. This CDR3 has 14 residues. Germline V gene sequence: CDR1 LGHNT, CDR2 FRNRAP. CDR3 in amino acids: CASGFGQRNQPQHF. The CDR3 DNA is TGTGCTAGTGGTTTCGGACAGCGAAATCAGCCCCAGCATTTT.

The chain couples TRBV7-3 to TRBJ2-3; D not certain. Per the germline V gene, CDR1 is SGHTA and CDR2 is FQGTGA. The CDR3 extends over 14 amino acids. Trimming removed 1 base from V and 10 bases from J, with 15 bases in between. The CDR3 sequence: CASSLNRQDPPQYF. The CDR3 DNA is TGTGCCAGCAGCTTAAATAGGCAGGATCCCCCGCAGTATTTT.

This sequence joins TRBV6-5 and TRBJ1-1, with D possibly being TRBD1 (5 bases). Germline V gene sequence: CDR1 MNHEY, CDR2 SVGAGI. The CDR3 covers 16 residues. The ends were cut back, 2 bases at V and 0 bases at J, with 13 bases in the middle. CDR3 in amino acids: CASSYPERGVNTEAFF. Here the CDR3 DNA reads TGTGCCAGCAGTTACCCAGAACGGGGGGTGAACACTGAAGCTTTCTTT.

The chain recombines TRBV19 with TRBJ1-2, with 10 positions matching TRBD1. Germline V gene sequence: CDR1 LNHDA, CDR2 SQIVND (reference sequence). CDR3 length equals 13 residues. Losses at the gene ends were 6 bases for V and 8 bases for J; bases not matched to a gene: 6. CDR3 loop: CASSGQGGFGYTF. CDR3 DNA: TGTGCCAGTAGCGGACAGGGGGGATTCGGCTACACCTTC. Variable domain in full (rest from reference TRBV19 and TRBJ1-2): DGGITQSPKYLFRKEGQNVTLSCEQNLNHDAMYWYRQDPGQGLRLIYYSQIVNDFQKGDIAEGYSVSREKKESFPLTVTSAQKNPTAFYLCASSGQGGFGYTFGSGTRLTVV.

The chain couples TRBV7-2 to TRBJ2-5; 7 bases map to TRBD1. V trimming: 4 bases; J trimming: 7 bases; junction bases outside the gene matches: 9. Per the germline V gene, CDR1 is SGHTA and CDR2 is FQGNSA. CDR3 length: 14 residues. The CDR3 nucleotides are TGTGCCAGCAGCTCGCGACAGGGTAGTGTGACCCAGTACTTC. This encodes CASSSRQGSVTQYF.

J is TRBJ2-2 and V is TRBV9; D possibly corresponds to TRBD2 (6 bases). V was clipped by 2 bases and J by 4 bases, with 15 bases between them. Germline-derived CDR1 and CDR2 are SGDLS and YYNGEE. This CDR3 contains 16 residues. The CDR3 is CASSVSAGTFTGELFF. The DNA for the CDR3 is TGTGCCAGCAGCGTCTCGGCGGGAACCTTCACCGGGGAGCTGTTTTTT. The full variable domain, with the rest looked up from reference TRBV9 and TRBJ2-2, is DSGVTQTPKHLITATGQRVTLRCSPRSGDLSVYWYQQSLDQGLQFLIQYYNGEERAKGNILERFSAQQFPDLHSELNLSSLELGDSALYFCASSVSAGTFTGELFFGEGSRLTVL.

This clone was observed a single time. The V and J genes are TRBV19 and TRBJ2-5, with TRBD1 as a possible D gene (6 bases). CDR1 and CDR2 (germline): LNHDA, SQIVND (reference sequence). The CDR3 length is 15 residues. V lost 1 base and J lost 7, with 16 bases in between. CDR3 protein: CASSIVPSTQGTQYF. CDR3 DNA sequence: TGTGCCAGTAGTATAGTCCCTTCAACACAGGGGACCCAGTACTTC.

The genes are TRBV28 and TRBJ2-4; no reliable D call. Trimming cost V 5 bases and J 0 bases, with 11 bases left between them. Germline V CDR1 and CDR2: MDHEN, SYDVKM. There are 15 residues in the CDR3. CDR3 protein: CASSVPGLAKNIQYF. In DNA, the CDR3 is TGTGCCAGCAGTGTACCGGGTCTAGCCAAAAACATTCAGTACTTC.